This entry concerns a single T cell receptor (beta chain). Antigen: not known. The assay was carried out at the deep level. Method: immunoSEQ multiplex PCR; TCRdb's copy keeps in-frame clones and lacks some. The sample includes some 1.5 million clones, 95% to 99% of them seen just once. This specimen comes from a study of shared clonotypes between healthy human individuals. Study-wide points: Though the depth was large, rarefaction showed that sorted-subset sequencing was incomplete. Researchers found naive subsets generally carried larger estimated richness than memory subsets.

V shed 0 bases and J shed 6 bases, with 9 bases lying between them. The length of the CDR3 is 13 residues. Germline CDR1 is SGHTA and CDR2 is FQGTGA. The investigators split CD4+ cells into a CD45RA+ naive subset and a CD45RA-negative memory subset. This sequence originates from a young man in good health. This chain uses TRBV7-3 with TRBJ2-7; D not resolved. Source material: naive CD4+ T cells sorted from blood. Subset of the sample: CD45RA+ positively selected. This CDR3 is CASSLTTGSEQYF. The CDR3 DNA reads as TGTGCCAGCAGCTTAACCACTGGAAGCGAGCAGTACTTC.